Described below is a single T cell receptor (beta chain) sequence and its context. This specimen comes from a study of blood T cell repertoires in COVID-19. In the authors' workflow: Reference gene primer amplification gave nucleated cell count estimates. Generated by immunoSEQ multiplex PCR, the TCRdb table keeps only in-frame clones and is missing some. V and J calls and clone size are as listed in that table; D and trimming were resolved from the DNA. This table holds about 200,000 clones, roughly 92% found once. Trimming removed 7 bases from V and 4 bases from J, with 13 bases in between. The CDR3 consists of 13 residues. CDR1 is LNHDA, CDR2 SQIVND, per germline (reference sequence).

Specimen: peripheral blood. This TCR came from a man between 60 and 75 years old with COVID-19, enrolled during active disease. The chain is built from TRBV19 and TRBJ1-2; D unclear. The CDR3 here is CASKMTETYGYTF. In nucleotides, the CDR3 is TGTGCCAGTAAAATGACGGAGACCTATGGCTACACCTTC.